Below, 13 T cell receptor beta chains from the same sample are listed, as sequenced in a study of identical twins. TCRdb re-called the 5' RACE reads with MiXCR, one entry per CDR3 protein. Seen here are 350,000 to 600,000 distinct CDR3 sequences, about 14% observed once, and the top ten hold approximately 0.52%. These data also formed part of another study, on yellow fever vaccine responses in identical twins.

Sequencing input: CD4+ T cells sorted from blood. Every receptor here comes from a woman aged 18-29 years in good health.

The chain has TRBV24-1 and TRBJ2-1; D not certain. V was shortened by 1 base and J by 8 bases, with 11 bases between the two germline ends. Germline loops: CDR1 KGHDR, CDR2 SFDVKD. This CDR3 comprises 14 residues. CDR3 nucleotide sequence: TGTGCCACCAGTGATTTAACGGCTAGTCATGAGCAGTTCTTC. The encoded protein is CATSDLTASHEQFF.

This clonotype was detected ten times or more. V usage is TRBV4-1 and J usage is TRBJ2-5; D remains ambiguous. The CDR3 has 16 amino acids. Per the germline V gene, CDR1 is MGHRA and CDR2 is YSYEKL. V lost 3 bases, J lost 4 bases, and 18 bases lay in between. Here the CDR3 DNA reads TGCGCCAGCAGCCATCCCACCTCCGCAGTTGCAGAGACCCAGTACTTC. The encoded protein is CASSHPTSAVAETQYF.

The chain combines TRBV4-1 with TRBJ2-3, with 10 bases lining up with TRBD1. Trimming at V came to 6 bases and at J to 6 bases, leaving 12 bases not matched to a gene. Germline values: CDR1 MGHRA, CDR2 YSYEKL. The CDR3 sequence is 16 residues long. CDR3 sequence: CASRPTGTGVLDTQYF. The CDR3 DNA is TGCGCCAGCAGACCTACCGGGACAGGGGTTTTGGATACGCAGTATTTT.

The rearrangement uses TRBV28 and TRBJ2-6, with D perhaps TRBD2 (6 bases). Germline V lookup: CDR1 MDHEN, CDR2 SYDVKM. CDR3 size: 16 residues. V dropped 2 bases and J dropped 1 base, with 9 bases sitting between them. The CDR3 spells CASSLPRGSGANVLTF. DNA for the CDR3: TGTGCCAGCAGTTTACCACGGGGGTCTGGGGCCAACGTCCTGACTTTC.

V is TRBV4-2 and J is TRBJ2-1; D is perhaps TRBD2 (6 bases). Germline V gene sequence: CDR1 LGHNA, CDR2 YNFKEQ. The V gene lost 4 bases and the J gene lost 9 bases, with 25 bases spanning the gap. The CDR3 spans 17 residues. CDR3 nucleotide sequence: TGTGCCAGCAGCCCCACCCCCCATAGCGGTAAGGAGGGTGAGCAGTTCTTC. Translating it yields CASSPTPHSGKEGEQFF.

A few counts support this clonotype. The chain uses TRBV28 and TRBJ1-4; a possible D gene is TRBD1 (6 bases). Germline CDR1 is MDHEN and CDR2 is SYDVKM. The CDR3 has 16 amino acids. V was trimmed by 4 bases and J by 1 base, leaving 13 bases between them. CDR3 nucleotide sequence: TGTGCCAGCAGTTCACGTCTACAGGGAACTAATGAAAAACTGTTTTTT. Amino acid sequence: CASSSRLQGTNEKLFF. Filled out from reference TRBV28 and TRBJ1-4, the complete variable domain reads DVKVTQSSRYLVKRTGEKVFLECVQDMDHENMFWYRQDPGLGLRLIYFSYDVKMKEKGDIPEGYSVSREKKERFSLILESASTNQTSMYLCASSSRLQGTNEKLFFGSGTQLSVL.

This chain connects TRBV28 to TRBJ2-2; 7 bases match TRBD1. CDR3 length: 17 amino acids. The germline gives CDR1 MDHEN, CDR2 SYDVKM. The V segment lost 3 bases and the J segment 4 bases; nucleotides outside the gene matches: 11. CDR3 residues: CASSFIPGTEFTGELFF. Here the CDR3 DNA reads TGTGCCAGCAGTTTTATACCCGGGACAGAATTCACCGGGGAGCTGTTTTTT.

This clonotype was counted at least ten times. The V call is TRBV3-1, the J call TRBJ2-2; TRBD1 matches at 8 bases. Germline assignment: CDR1 LGHDT and CDR2 YNNKEL (reference sequence). CDR3 length equals 15 residues. V lost 4 bases to trimming and J lost 4 bases; unmatched junction nucleotides: 5. The CDR3 loop is CASSLGQGATGELFF. The CDR3 DNA is TGTGCCAGCAGCCTTGGACAGGGTGCCACCGGGGAGCTGTTTTTT.

V is TRBV7-2 and J is TRBJ2-7; 8 nucleotides align to TRBD2. The length of the CDR3 is 14 residues. Germline CDR1 reads SGHTA; CDR2 reads FQGNSA. Unmatched junction bases numbered 5, after V lost 4 bases and J lost 3 bases. The CDR3 DNA reads as TGTGCCAGCAGCTCGGGACTAGTAAACTACGAGCAGTACTTC. Its translation: CASSSGLVNYEQYF. The full variable domain, its missing parts supplied by reference TRBV7-2 and TRBJ2-7, is GAGVSQSPSNKVTEKGKDVELRCDPISGHTALYWYRQSLGQGLEFLIYFQGNSAPDKSGLPSDRFSAERTGGSVSTLTIQRTQQEDSAVYLCASSSGLVNYEQYFGPGTRLTVT.

The rearrangement joins TRBV2 to TRBJ2-3; D gene ambiguous. CDR1 and CDR2 from the germline V gene are SNHLY and FYNNEI. V lost 2 bases and J lost 9, with 9 bases in between. The CDR3 sequence is 12 residues long. CDR3 in DNA: TGTGCCAGCAGTGAACGACGGTCCACGCAGTATTTT. It is translated as CASSERRSTQYF.

This clonotype was recorded a few times. V is TRBV20-1 and J is TRBJ2-1; perhaps D is TRBD1 or TRBD2 (5 bases each). Germline values: CDR1 DFQATT, CDR2 SNEGSKA (reference sequence). The CDR3 sequence is 14 residues long. V dropped 6 bases and J dropped 5 bases, with 17 bases sitting between them. Here the CDR3 reads CSAQTWGWDNEQFF. CDR3 DNA: TGCAGTGCCCAGACCTGGGGGTGGGACAATGAGCAGTTCTTC.

This clonotype was seen more than once but under ten times. The V and J genes are TRBV6-1 and TRBJ2-4; 8 bases are a match to TRBD2. The CDR3 runs to 16 residues. Per germline, CDR1 MNHNS and CDR2 SASEGT. The V segment lost 4 bases and the J segment 8 bases; nucleotides outside the gene matches: 13. The CDR3 bases are TGTGCCAGCAGTGCACTGGCGGGGGGCGGGAAGGACATTCAGTACTTC. It codes for CASSALAGGGKDIQYF.

The chain couples TRBV6-5 to TRBJ2-7, with D unclear. The CDR3 totals 14 residues. Trimming cost V 4 bases and J 0 bases, with 10 bases left between them. The germline CDR1 and CDR2 sequences are MNHEY and SVGAGI. The chain's CDR3 is CASSSVPSSYEQYF. Written as DNA, the CDR3 is TGTGCCAGCAGTTCGGTTCCCAGCTCCTACGAGCAGTACTTC.